These 20 T cell receptor beta chains came from one sample sequenced in a study of graft-versus-host responses after intestinal transplantation. Sequencing was performed with immunoSEQ multiplex PCR; in TCRdb, only in-frame clones are kept and a portion is missing. The repertoire holds 95,000 or so clones, with approximately 92% as singletons. Sequenced material: PBMCs, taken roughly 410 days after intestinal transplant. These receptors all stem from a human patient who received an intestinal transplant, so some T cells may come from the graft donor.

The V call is TRBV5-1, the J call TRBJ1-1; D is undetermined. Per the germline V gene, CDR1 is SGHRS and CDR2 is YFSETQ. There are 15 residues in the CDR3. V was cut by 4 bases and J by 4 bases, with 17 bases left in between. CDR3 amino acids: CASSERPPGLTEAFF. CDR3 nucleotides: TGCGCCAGCAGCGAGCGCCCCCCCGGGCTCACTGAAGCTTTCTTT. Supplemented by reference TRBV5-1 and TRBJ1-1, the full variable domain reads KAGVTQTPRYLIKTRGQQVTLSCSPISGHRSVSWYQQTPGQGLQFLFEYFSETQRNKGNFPGRFSGRQFSNSRSEMNVSTLELGDSALYLCASSERPPGLTEAFFGQGTRLTVV.

The CDR3 sequence: CASRGTGGEKLFF. The CDR3 nucleotides are TGTGCCAGCAGAGGGACAGGGGGCGAAAAACTGTTTTTT. This sequence joins TRBV25-1 and TRBJ1-4; TRBD1 aligns across 12 bases. Germline V gene data show CDR1 as MGHDK and CDR2 as SYGVNS. V was clipped by 6 bases and J by 8 bases; unmatched bases: 1. The CDR3 runs 13 residues.

This clone appeared a few times. The rearrangement uses TRBV7-2 and TRBJ1-3; D unresolved. The CDR3 sequence is 15 residues long. Germline-derived CDR1 and CDR2 are SGHTA and FQGNSA. The V end lost 5 bases, the J end lost 4 bases, and 15 bases lay between the germline ends. DNA of the CDR3: TGTGCCAGCAGCCCCGGACCGGGTCGGGGAAACACCATATATTTT. This encodes CASSPGPGRGNTIYF.

The chain links TRBV7-3 to TRBJ2-1, with TRBD2 identical over 9 bases. The CDR3 is 14 residues long. J was trimmed by 9 bases and V by 1 base; bases with no gene match: 4. The germline CDR1 and CDR2 sequences are SGHTA and FQGTGA. The CDR3 coding sequence is TGTGCCAGCAGCTTAAGCGGGGGGGCCGGTGAGCAGTTCTTC. Translated, it gives CASSLSGGAGEQFF.

A few counts support this clone. The chain employs TRBV4-1 and TRBJ1-3, with D uncertain. Germline values: CDR1 MGHRA, CDR2 YSYEKL. This CDR3 spans 16 amino acids. With 4 bases removed from V and 0 bases from J, the gap between germline ends came to 13 bases. The CDR3 loop reads CASSPRSGPSGNTIYF. The CDR3 bases are TGCGCCAGCAGCCCCAGATCGGGCCCCTCTGGAAACACCATATATTTT.

This clone was observed a handful of times. V is TRBV6-1 and J is TRBJ2-5, with D uncertain. Trimming cost V 3 bases and J 3 bases, with 5 bases left between them. Per germline, CDR1 MNHNS and CDR2 SASEGT. CDR3 length equals 12 residues. The CDR3 is CASSDTEETQYF. The DNA for the CDR3 is TGTGCCAGCAGTGACACCGAAGAGACCCAGTACTTC.

The chain uses TRBV6-1 and TRBJ2-5; 7 bases fit TRBD2. Germline V gene sequence: CDR1 MNHNS, CDR2 SASEGT. This CDR3 spans 14 amino acids. Trimming cost V 6 bases and J 5 bases; bases outside gene matches: 9. CDR3 region: CASSRPGGEETQYF. The CDR3 DNA is TGTGCCAGCAGCCGTCCGGGGGGAGAGGAGACCCAGTACTTC.

The rearrangement joins TRBV25-1 to TRBJ1-2, with D perhaps TRBD1 (5 bases). Germline loops: CDR1 MGHDK, CDR2 SYGVNS. The CDR3 covers 15 residues. V gave up 6 bases and J gave up 0 bases, with 14 bases separating them. The CDR3 coding sequence is TGTGCCAGCAGCGAAAGGGACGGAACTAACTATGGCTACACCTTC. It specifies CASSERDGTNYGYTF.

The J gene is TRBJ1-2, the V gene TRBV9; no clear D. CDR1 and CDR2 (germline): SGDLS, YYNGEE. The CDR3 extends over 14 amino acids. The V and J ends lost 0 bases and 10 bases respectively, with 16 bases between them. The DNA of the CDR3 is TGTGCCAGCAGCGTAGACGAGGCCGTCGATATCTACACCTTC. This codes for CASSVDEAVDIYTF.

The chain recombines TRBV18 with TRBJ2-1, with D maybe TRBD2 (7 bases). CDR1 is KGHSH and CDR2 is LQKENI in the germline V gene. The V end lost 10 bases, the J end lost 8 bases, and 18 bases lay between the germline ends. CDR3 length: 13 residues. CDR3 loop: CATFEGGVYEQFF. For the CDR3, the DNA is TGTGCCACCTTCGAGGGGGGGGTTTATGAGCAGTTCTTC. The full variable domain, rest sourced from reference TRBV18 and TRBJ2-1, is NAGVMQNPRHLVRRRGQEARLRCSPMKGHSHVYWYRQLPEEGLKFMVYLQKENIIDESGMPKERFSAEFPKEGPSILRIQQVVRGDSAAYFCATFEGGVYEQFFGPGTRLTVL.

This chain joins TRBV4-2 and TRBJ2-7; D is unresolved. V lost 0 bases to trimming and J lost 0 bases, with 12 bases between them. CDR1 LGHNA and CDR2 YNFKEQ come from the germline V gene. The CDR3 length is 16 residues. In nucleotides, the CDR3 is TGTGCCAGCAGCCAAGATGTAACAGTCCCCTCCTACGAGCAGTACTTC. As protein: CASSQDVTVPSYEQYF.

This chain connects TRBV5-8 to TRBJ2-7, with 10 bases fitting TRBD1. After removal of 4 bases from V and 6 bases from J, the junction contained 13 bases not matched to a gene. Germline V gene data show CDR1 as SGHTS and CDR2 as YDEGEE. The CDR3 is 16 amino acids. CDR3 DNA: TGTGCCAGCAGCGGCCCGGGACAGGGGACCCCCCTCGAGCAGTACTTC. This encodes CASSGPGQGTPLEQYF.

The chain is built from TRBV6-5 and TRBJ2-7; 8 positions agree with TRBD1. Trimming at V came to 2 bases and at J to 2 bases, leaving 5 bases not matched to a gene. The CDR3 has 15 amino acids. Germline V gives CDR1 MNHEY, CDR2 SVGAGI. The chain's CDR3 is CASSYHDRGTYEQYF. Here the CDR3 DNA reads TGTGCCAGCAGTTACCACGACAGGGGCACCTACGAGCAGTACTTC.

CDR3 sequence: CASSDFGGGAGKLFF. The CDR3, as DNA: TGTGCCAGCAGTGATTTTGGTGGGGGCGCGGGAAAACTGTTTTTT. The chain combines TRBV2 with TRBJ1-4; tentatively, D is TRBD1 (6 bases). With 3 bases removed from V and 10 bases from J, the gap between germline ends came to 18 bases. Germline CDR1 SNHLY, CDR2 FYNNEI. The CDR3 has 15 amino acids.

The rearrangement joins TRBV9 to TRBJ1-2; no definite D call. This CDR3 is built from 14 residues. Per the germline V gene, CDR1 is SGDLS and CDR2 is YYNGEE. V was clipped by 6 bases and J by 8 bases, with 20 bases between them. The CDR3 loop reads CASTGGLPLIGYTF. The CDR3 DNA reads TGTGCCAGCACCGGAGGCCTGCCCCTAATCGGCTACACCTTC.

The chain is built from TRBV6-5 and TRBJ1-2; a weak D match, TRBD1 (6 bases). CDR3 size: 13 residues. CDR1 is MNHEY, CDR2 SVGAGI, per germline. Trimming stripped 6 bases from V and 3 bases from J, with 11 bases between. CDR3 DNA: TGTGCCAGCAGCGGGGACAACTACTATGGCTACACCTTC. It encodes CASSGDNYYGYTF.

V and J are TRBV5-6 and TRBJ1-3, with TRBD1 identical over 8 bases. The CDR3 length is 15 residues. V shed 4 bases, J shed 0 bases, and the junction held 3 bases outside the gene matches. Germline V lookup: CDR1 SGHDT, CDR2 YYEEEE. The DNA of the CDR3 is TGTGCCAGCAGCCGGGACAGGTTCTCTGGAAACACCATATATTTT. Protein: CASSRDRFSGNTIYF.

The chain uses TRBV25-1 and TRBJ2-2; 8 bases fit TRBD1. The CDR3 extends over 15 amino acids. Germline V gene data show CDR1 as MGHDK and CDR2 as SYGVNS. The V and J ends lost 3 bases and 4 bases, in that order; junction bases with no gene match: 4. The CDR3 DNA follows: TGTGCCAGCAGTGAGGACAGGGTGGGCACCGGGGAGCTGTTTTTT. Translating it yields CASSEDRVGTGELFF.

The chain carries TRBV4-2 and TRBJ2-7; D is possibly TRBD1 or TRBD2 (7 bases each). The CDR3 runs 15 residues. V was shortened by 0 bases and J by 6 bases, with 15 bases between the two germline ends. Looked up from germline, CDR1 is LGHNA and CDR2 is YNFKEQ. CDR3 residues: CASSQETGQRGEQYF. The CDR3 DNA follows: TGTGCCAGCAGCCAAGAGACGGGACAGCGGGGCGAGCAGTACTTC.

V gene TRBV7-9 combines with J gene TRBJ1-2; D is unclear. V gave up 5 bases and J gave up 5 bases, with 12 bases separating them. The CDR3 sequence is 13 residues long. Germline CDR1 reads SEHNR; CDR2 reads FQNEAQ (reference sequence). CDR3 coding DNA: TGTGCCAGCAGCCCCCTTTGGAGGTATGGCTACACCTTC. This sequence encodes CASSPLWRYGYTF.